The 17 T cell receptor delta chains below all came from one sample that was sequenced in a study of DNA immune sequencing with unique molecular identifiers. Primers for all 8 TRDV and 4 TRDJ genes amplified genomic DNA in 32-plex. Adapter PCR followed 3 to 4 barcoding PCR cycles that attached a 12-nucleotide UMI. TCRdb re-identified clones in the multiplex PCR reads via CATT. Of thousands of delta-chain clones listed, 9.5% to 13% were seen once; the top ten hold roughly 57%. Sequences were obtained from gamma-delta T cells enriched from blood buffy coat, or unenriched PBMCs (not recorded which). These receptors originate from a human donor in good health.

As concerns this clone: A far larger clone is off by one base, so a read error is likely. This same CDR3 is encoded by further DNA sequences in the sample. The chain employs TRDV2 and TRDJ3, with TRDD3 matching over 8 bases. The length of the CDR3 is 19 residues. Germline-derived CDR1 and CDR2 are GEAIGNYY and EKD. In DNA, the CDR3 is TGCGCCTGTGACACCGCAGCTGGGGGAGTTACCTGGGACACCCGACAGATGTTTTTC. Residues: CACDTAAGGVTWDTRQMFF.

This clone has a handful of counts. TCRdb assigns this DNA the protein of a much larger clone, which departs from its translation at residue 6; this likely reflects a read error, and the protein shown comes from translating the DNA. J is TRDJ1 and V is TRDV2; 8 bases align to TRDD3. Germline V gene data show CDR1 as GEAIGNYY and CDR2 as EKD. The CDR3 has 15 amino acids. The V and J ends lost 5 bases and 4 bases, in that order; junction bases with no gene match: 11. CDR3 sequence reads: CACAQRGDRDDKLIF. In DNA form, the CDR3 reads TGTGCCTGTGCCCAACGGGGGGATAGGGACGATAAACTCATCTTT.

No V gene call was produced; the J gene was TRDJ1; the D call in the table, TRDD3, was not verified against the DNA. The CDR3 totals 18 residues. CDR3 DNA sequence: TGTGCTCTTGGGGAACTTTCCTACCACTGGGACCACACCGATAAACTCATCTTT. The encoded protein is CALGELSYHWDHTDKLIF.

This clone has a count of ten or more. The protein recorded in TCRdb matches a much larger clone and deviates from this DNA's translation at residue 10, suggesting a read error; the protein here is obtained by translating the DNA. V usage is TRDV2 and J usage is TRDJ1, with TRDD3 identical over 9 bases. Germline CDR1 and CDR2: GEAIGNYY and EKD. CDR3 length: 17 amino acids. The V and J ends lost 1 base and 0 bases, in that order; junction bases with no gene match: 8. CDR3 in DNA: TGTGCCTGTGACACTCTGGGGGATGGAATGTACACCGATAAACTCATCTTT. It translates to CACDTLGDGMYTDKLIF.

In its sample, this clone was seen many times. The J gene is TRDJ1, the V gene TRDV2; 8 bases are a match to TRDD3. CDR3 size: 19 residues. After removal of 0 bases from V and 0 bases from J, the junction contained 14 bases not matched to a gene. Germline CDR1 is GEAIGNYY and CDR2 is EKD. CDR3 residues: CACDTLPRTGGLYTDKLIF. CDR3 DNA sequence: TGTGCCTGTGACACCCTCCCTCGTACTGGGGGGCTATACACCGATAAACTCATCTTT.

As concerns this clone: The amino acid sequence in TCRdb belongs to a much larger clone and departs from this DNA's translation at residue 5, likely a sequencing read error; the sequence shown is translated from the DNA. The rearrangement links TRDV2 to TRDJ1; 7 nucleotides align to TRDD3. CDR3 size: 17 residues. Trimming cost V 0 bases and J 0 bases; bases outside gene matches: 9. Germline CDR1 is GEAIGNYY and CDR2 is EKD. The CDR3 DNA is TGTGCCTGTGACACCCTCCTGGGGGCTCCCAACACCGATAAACTCATCTTT. Protein product: CACDTLLGAPNTDKLIF.

Note on this clone: This DNA translates differently at residue 8 from the TCRdb protein, which is that of a much larger clone; a read error is likely, and the protein shown is the DNA's own translation. CDR3 sequence (DNA): TGTGCCTGTGACAGTCTAGTGAACACCGATAAACTCATCTTT. Its protein product is CACDSLVNTDKLIF. The chain uses TRDV2 and TRDJ1; D is ambiguous. The V gene's germline CDR1 is GEAIGNYY and CDR2 EKD. There are 14 residues in the CDR3. V dropped 2 bases and J dropped 0 bases, with 9 bases sitting between them.

This rearrangement joins TRDV1 to TRDJ1; 8 bases map to TRDD3. The J gene is absent in TCRdb and was assigned here via DNA matching to germline. Unmatched junction bases numbered 27, after V lost 3 bases and J lost 0 bases. There are 23 residues in the CDR3. The germline V gene encodes CDR1 TSWWSYY and CDR2 QGS. CDR3 sequence reads: CALGDFFLDNPVLGALYTDKLIF. The DNA for the CDR3 is TGTGCTCTTGGGGATTTCTTTCTCGATAATCCCGTACTGGGGGCTCTGTACACCGATAAACTCATCTTT.

Regarding this clone: TCRdb's entry gives the protein of a much larger clone, which mismatches this DNA's translation at residue 6, likely from a read error; the protein reported here is translated from the DNA. This rearrangement joins TRDV2 to TRDJ1; 8 nucleotides agree with TRDD3. V trimming: 3 bases; J trimming: 3 bases; junction bases outside the gene matches: 8. This CDR3 is built from 15 residues. Germline CDR1 GEAIGNYY, CDR2 EKD. The CDR3 DNA reads as TGTGCCTGTGACCCACCGGGGGATAAATCCGATAAACTCATCTTT. This encodes CACDPPGDKSDKLIF.

This clone is large within its sample. The same CDR3 arises from other DNA sequences in this sample as well. This rearrangement joins TRDV2 to TRDJ1; TRDD3 agrees at 9 bases. The V and J ends lost 0 bases and 0 bases, in that order; junction bases with no gene match: 10. Germline V gene lookup returns CDR1 GEAIGNYY and CDR2 EKD. The CDR3 sequence is 18 residues long. The CDR3 DNA follows: TGTGCCTGTGACACCGTACTTTCTGGGGGATCTTACACCGATAAACTCATCTTT. Translation: CACDTVLSGGSYTDKLIF.

A few counts support this clone. It differs at one base from a far larger clone, so likely a read error. Other DNA sequences of this sample code for an identical CDR3. The rearrangement uses TRDV2 and TRDJ1, with 7 bases identical to TRDD3. The length of the CDR3 is 17 residues. Germline values: CDR1 GEAIGNYY, CDR2 EKD. Written as DNA, the CDR3 is TGTGCCTGTGACTCCCTCCTGGGGGCTCCCAACACCGACAAACTCATCTTT. It yields the protein CACDSLLGAPNTDKLIF.

This clone is classed as medium-sized. The J gene is TRDJ2, the V gene TRDV2; the match to TRDD3 covers 7 bases. The CDR3 loop spans 19 amino acids. The junction had 12 bases not matched to a gene; V was cut back by 0 bases and J by 0 bases. Germline values: CDR1 GEAIGNYY, CDR2 EKD. The CDR3 spells CACDTVSDTRASLTAQLFF. DNA of the CDR3: TGTGCCTGTGACACCGTATCGGATACGCGGGCCTCTTTGACAGCACAACTCTTCTTT.

In its sample, this clone ranks as medium-sized. The rearrangement uses TRDV2 and TRDJ1; 9 nucleotides agree with TRDD3. After removal of 5 bases from V and 2 bases from J, the junction contained 14 bases not matched to a gene. Per germline, CDR1 GEAIGNYY and CDR2 EKD. This CDR3 spans 17 amino acids. The CDR3 coding sequence is TGTGCCTGTGTATCACTAACGGGGATACGCAGTACCGATAAACTCATCTTT. As protein: CACVSLTGIRSTDKLIF.

There are a few counts of this clone. The amino acid sequence in TCRdb belongs to a much larger clone and departs from this DNA's translation at residue 12, likely a sequencing read error; the sequence shown is translated from the DNA. The chain carries TRDV2 and TRDJ1; D gene ambiguous. The V gene's germline CDR1 is GEAIGNYY and CDR2 EKD. The CDR3 covers 16 residues. The CDR3: CACDPSDRKYTVKLIF. The DNA for the CDR3 is TGTGCCTGTGACCCGTCCGATCGGAAGTACACCGTTAAACTCATCTTT.

In the case of this clone: This DNA's translation and the protein TCRdb lists, from a much larger clone, do not match at residue 7, likely due to a read error; the protein shown is translated from the DNA. The assigned J gene is TRDJ1, but the V gene is uncalled; no check of the table's D call, TRDD3, against the DNA was made. The CDR3 totals 21 residues. CDR3 protein: CAVEGFAPKLGAPRSSDKLIF. The DNA of the CDR3 is TGTGCTGTGGAGGGGTTTGCCCCAAAACTGGGGGCCCCCCGTTCGTCCGATAAACTCATCTTT.

This clone was counted only a few times. A far larger clone lies a single base away; this is likely a read error. Different DNA sequences within this sample yield the same CDR3. This chain connects TRDV2 to TRDJ1, with 10 bases identical to TRDD3. Germline CDR1 and CDR2: GEAIGNYY and EKD. This CDR3 is 15 amino acids long. Trimming cost V 3 bases and J 4 bases; bases outside gene matches: 7. The CDR3 nucleotides are TGTGCCTGTGACCTGCTGGGGGATAGGGGCGATAAACTCATCTTT. Encoded protein: CACDLLGDRGDKLIF.

A few counts support this clone. This likely stems from a read error, as it lies one base from a far larger clone. In the same sample, other DNA sequences code for this CDR3. This rearrangement joins TRDV2 to TRDJ1; D gene ambiguous. The V end was cut by 3 bases, the J end by 0 bases, with 19 bases between. Per the germline V gene, CDR1 is GEAIGNYY and CDR2 is EKD. The CDR3 extends over 17 amino acids. The CDR3 here is CACDPVASGPYTDKLIF. CDR3 in DNA: TGTGCCTGTGACCCTGTGGCATCGGGCCCGTACACCGATAAACTCATCTTT.